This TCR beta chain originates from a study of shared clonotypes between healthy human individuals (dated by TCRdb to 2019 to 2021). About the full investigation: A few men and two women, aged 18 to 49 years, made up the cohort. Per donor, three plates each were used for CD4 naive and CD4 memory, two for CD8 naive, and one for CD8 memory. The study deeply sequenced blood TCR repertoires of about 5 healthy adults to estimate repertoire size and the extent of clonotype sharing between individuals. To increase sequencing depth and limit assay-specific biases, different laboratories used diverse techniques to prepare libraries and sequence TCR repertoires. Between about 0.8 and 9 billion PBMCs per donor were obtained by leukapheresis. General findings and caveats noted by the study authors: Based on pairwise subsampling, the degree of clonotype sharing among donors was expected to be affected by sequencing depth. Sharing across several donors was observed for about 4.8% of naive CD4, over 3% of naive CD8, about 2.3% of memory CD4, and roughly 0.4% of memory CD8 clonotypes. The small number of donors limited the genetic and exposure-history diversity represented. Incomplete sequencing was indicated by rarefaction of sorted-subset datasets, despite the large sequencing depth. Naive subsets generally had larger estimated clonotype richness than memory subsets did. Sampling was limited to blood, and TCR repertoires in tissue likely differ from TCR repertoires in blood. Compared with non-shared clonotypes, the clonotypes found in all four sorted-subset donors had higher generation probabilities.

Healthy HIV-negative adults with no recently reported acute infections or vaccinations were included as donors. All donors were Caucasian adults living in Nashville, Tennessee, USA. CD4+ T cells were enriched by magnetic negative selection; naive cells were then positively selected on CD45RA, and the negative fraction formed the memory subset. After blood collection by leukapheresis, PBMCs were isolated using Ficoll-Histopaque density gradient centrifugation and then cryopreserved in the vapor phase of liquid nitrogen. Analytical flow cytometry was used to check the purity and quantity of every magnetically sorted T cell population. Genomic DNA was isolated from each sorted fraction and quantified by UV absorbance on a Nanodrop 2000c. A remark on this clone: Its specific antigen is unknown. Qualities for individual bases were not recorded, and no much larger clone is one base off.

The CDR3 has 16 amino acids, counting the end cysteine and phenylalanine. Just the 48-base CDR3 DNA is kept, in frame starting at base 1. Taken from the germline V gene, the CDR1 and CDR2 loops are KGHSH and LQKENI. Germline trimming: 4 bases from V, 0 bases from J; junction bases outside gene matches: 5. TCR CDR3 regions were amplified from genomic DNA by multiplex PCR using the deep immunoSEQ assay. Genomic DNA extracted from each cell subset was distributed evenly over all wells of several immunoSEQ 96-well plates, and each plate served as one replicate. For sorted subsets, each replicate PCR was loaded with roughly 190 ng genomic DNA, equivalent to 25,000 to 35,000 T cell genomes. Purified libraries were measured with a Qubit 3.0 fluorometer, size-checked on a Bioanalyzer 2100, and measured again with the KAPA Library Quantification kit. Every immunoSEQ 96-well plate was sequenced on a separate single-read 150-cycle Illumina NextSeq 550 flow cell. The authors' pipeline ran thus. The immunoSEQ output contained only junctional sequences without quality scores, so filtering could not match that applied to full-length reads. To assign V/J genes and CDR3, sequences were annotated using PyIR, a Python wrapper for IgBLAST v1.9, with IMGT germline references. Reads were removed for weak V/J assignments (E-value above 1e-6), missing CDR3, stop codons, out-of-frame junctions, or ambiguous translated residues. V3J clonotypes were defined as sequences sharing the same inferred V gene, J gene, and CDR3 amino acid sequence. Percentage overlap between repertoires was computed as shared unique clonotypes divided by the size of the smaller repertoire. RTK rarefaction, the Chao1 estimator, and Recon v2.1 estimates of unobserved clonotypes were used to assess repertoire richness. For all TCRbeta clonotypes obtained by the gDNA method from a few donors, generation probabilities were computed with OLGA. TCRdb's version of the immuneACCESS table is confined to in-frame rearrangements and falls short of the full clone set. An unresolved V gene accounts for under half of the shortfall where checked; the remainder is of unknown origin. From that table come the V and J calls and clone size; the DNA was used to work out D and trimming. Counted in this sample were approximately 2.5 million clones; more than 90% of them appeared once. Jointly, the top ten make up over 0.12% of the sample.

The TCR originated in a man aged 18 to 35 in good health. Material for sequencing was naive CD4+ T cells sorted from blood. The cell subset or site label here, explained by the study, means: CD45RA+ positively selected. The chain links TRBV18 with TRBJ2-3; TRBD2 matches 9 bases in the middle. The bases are TGTGCCAGCTCACGGCGTAGCGGGAGTAGCACAGATACGCAGTATTTT. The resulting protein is CASSRRSGSSTDTQYF. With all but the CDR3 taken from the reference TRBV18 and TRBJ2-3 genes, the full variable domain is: NAGVMQNPRHLVRRRGQEARLRCSPMKGHSHVYWYRQLPEEGLKFMVYLQKENIIDESGMPKERFSAEFPKEGPSILRIQQVVRGDSAAYFCASSRRSGSSTDTQYFGPGTRLTVL.